This T cell receptor beta chain emerged from a study of multiple sclerosis patients with progressive multifocal leukoencephalopathy. Only in-frame clones appear in the TCRdb table, and some are missing; sequencing was by immunoSEQ multiplex PCR. The top ten clones hold under 4% of a sample with 30,000 or so clones, roughly 90% of them seen once. Time point specified: time of PML onset. The specimen comprised PBMCs, sampled from a patient treated with natalizumab. The source of this sequence is a human donor with progressive multifocal leukoencephalopathy.

For the CDR3, the DNA is TGTGCCAGTAACACTAGGACCCCACCAGATACGCAGTATTTT. Protein: CASNTRTPPDTQYF. This sequence joins TRBV19 and TRBJ2-3, with D maybe TRBD2 (5 bases). V was cut by 7 bases and J by 4 bases, with 15 bases left in between. This CDR3 region has 14 residues. The V gene's germline CDR1 is LNHDA and CDR2 SQIVND (reference sequence).